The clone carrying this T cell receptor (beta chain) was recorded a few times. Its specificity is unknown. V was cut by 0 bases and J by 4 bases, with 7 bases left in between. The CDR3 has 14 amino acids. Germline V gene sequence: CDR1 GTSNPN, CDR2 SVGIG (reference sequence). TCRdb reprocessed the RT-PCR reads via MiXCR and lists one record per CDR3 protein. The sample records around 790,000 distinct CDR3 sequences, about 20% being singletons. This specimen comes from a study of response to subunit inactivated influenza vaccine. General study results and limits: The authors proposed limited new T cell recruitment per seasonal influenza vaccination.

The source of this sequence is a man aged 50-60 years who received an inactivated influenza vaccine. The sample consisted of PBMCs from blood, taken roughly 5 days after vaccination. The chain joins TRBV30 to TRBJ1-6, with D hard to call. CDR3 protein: CAWSVTPYNSPLHF. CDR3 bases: TGTGCCTGGAGTGTCACCCCGTATAATTCACCCCTCCACTTT.